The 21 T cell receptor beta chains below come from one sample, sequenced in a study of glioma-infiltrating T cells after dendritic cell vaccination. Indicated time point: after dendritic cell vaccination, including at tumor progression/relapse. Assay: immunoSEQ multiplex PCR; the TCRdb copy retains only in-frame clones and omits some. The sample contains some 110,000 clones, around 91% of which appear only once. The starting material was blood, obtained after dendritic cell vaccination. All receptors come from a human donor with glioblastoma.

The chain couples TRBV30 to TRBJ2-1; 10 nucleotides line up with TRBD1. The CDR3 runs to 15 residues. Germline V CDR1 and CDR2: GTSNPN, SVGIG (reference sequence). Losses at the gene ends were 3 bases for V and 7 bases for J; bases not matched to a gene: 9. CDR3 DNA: TGTGCCTGGAGACCTCCGGGACAGGGGTCGAATGAGCAGTTCTTC. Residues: CAWRPPGQGSNEQFF.

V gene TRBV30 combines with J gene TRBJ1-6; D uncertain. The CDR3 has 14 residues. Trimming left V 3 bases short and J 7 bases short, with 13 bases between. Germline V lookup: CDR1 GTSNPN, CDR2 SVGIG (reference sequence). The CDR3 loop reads CAWSRIDGNSPLHF. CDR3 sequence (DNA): TGTGCCTGGAGCAGGATTGATGGGAATTCACCCCTCCACTTT.

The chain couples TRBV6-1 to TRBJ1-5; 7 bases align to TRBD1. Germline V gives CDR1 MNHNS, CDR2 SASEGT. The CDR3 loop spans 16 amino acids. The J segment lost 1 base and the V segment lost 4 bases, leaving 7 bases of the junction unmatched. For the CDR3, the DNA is TGTGCCAGCAGTGGAGAGACAGGGACAAGCAATCAGCCCCAGCATTTT. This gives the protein CASSGETGTSNQPQHF.

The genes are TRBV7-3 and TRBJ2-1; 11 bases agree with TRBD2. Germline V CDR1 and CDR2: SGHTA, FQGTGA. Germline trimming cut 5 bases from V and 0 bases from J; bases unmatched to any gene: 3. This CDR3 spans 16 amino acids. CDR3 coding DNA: TGTGCCAGCAGCGTTACTAGCGGGAGCTCCTACAATGAGCAGTTCTTC. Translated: CASSVTSGSSYNEQFF.

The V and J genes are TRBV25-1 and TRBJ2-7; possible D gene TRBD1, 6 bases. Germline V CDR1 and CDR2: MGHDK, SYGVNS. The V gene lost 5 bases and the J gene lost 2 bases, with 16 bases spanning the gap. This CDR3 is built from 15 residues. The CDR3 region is CASSRHRGQAYEQYF. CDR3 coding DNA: TGTGCCAGCAGTAGACACCGGGGACAAGCCTACGAGCAGTACTTC.

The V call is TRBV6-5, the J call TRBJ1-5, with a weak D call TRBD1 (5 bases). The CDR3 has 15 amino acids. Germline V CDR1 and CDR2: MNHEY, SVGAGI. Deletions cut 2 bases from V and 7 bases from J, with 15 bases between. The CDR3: CASSYGAGLGQPQHF. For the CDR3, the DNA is TGTGCCAGCAGTTACGGAGCGGGGCTAGGACAGCCCCAGCATTTT.

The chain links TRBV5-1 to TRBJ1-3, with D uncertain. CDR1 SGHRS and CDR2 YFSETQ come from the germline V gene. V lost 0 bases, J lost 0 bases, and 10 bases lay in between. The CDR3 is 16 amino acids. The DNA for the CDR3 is TGCGCCAGCAGCTTGGACTACGGCCTCTCTGGAAACACCATATATTTT. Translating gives CASSLDYGLSGNTIYF.

The CDR3 coding sequence is TGTGCCAGCAGTTACTCCTCAGGGGGAAATGGCTACACCTTC. Amino acids: CASSYSSGGNGYTF. V usage is TRBV6-6 and J usage is TRBJ1-2; 7 bases line up with TRBD1. Germline V gene lookup returns CDR1 MNHNY and CDR2 SVGAGI (reference sequence). Losses at the gene ends were 0 bases for V and 6 bases for J; bases not matched to a gene: 4. The CDR3 covers 14 residues.

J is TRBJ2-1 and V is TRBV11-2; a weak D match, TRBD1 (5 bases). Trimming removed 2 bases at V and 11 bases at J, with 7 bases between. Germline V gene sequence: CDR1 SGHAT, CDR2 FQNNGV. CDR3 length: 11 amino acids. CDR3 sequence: CASSLTGQQFF. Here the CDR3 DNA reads TGTGCCAGCAGCTTAACAGGACAGCAGTTCTTC.

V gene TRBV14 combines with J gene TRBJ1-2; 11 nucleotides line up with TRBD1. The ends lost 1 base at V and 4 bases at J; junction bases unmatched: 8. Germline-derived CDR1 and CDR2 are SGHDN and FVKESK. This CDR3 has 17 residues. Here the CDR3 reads CASSQAHGQGAGYGYTF. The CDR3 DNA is TGTGCCAGCAGCCAAGCGCATGGACAGGGGGCTGGCTATGGCTACACCTTC. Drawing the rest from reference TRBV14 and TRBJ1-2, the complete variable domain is EAGVTQFPSHSVIEKGQTVTLRCDPISGHDNLYWYRRVMGKEIKFLLHFVKESKQDESGMPNNRFLAERTGGTYSTLKVQPAELEDSGVYFCASSQAHGQGAGYGYTFGSGTRLTVV.

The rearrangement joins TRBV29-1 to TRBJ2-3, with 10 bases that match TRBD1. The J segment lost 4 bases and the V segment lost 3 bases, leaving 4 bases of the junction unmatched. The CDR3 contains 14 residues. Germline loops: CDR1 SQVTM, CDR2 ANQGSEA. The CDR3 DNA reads TGCAGCGTTGATGAAGGGACAGGGGCAGATACGCAGTATTTT. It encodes CSVDEGTGADTQYF.

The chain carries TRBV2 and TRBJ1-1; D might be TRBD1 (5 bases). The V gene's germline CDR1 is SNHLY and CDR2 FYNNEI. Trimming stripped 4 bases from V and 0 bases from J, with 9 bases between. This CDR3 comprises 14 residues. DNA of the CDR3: TGTGCCAGCAGTGCCCAGGGCATGAACACTGAAGCTTTCTTT. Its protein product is CASSAQGMNTEAFF.

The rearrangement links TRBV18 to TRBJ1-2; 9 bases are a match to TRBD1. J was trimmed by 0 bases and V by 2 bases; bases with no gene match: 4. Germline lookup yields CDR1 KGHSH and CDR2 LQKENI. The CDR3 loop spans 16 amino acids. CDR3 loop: CASSPGQGPANYGYTF. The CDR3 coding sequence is TGTGCCAGCTCACCAGGACAGGGGCCAGCTAACTATGGCTACACCTTC.

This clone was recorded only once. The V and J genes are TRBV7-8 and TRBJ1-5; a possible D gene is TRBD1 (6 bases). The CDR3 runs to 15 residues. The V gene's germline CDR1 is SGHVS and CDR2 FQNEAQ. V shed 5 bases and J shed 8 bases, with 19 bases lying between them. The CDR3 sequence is CASSLRDTLREPQHF. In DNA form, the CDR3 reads TGTGCCAGCAGCCTAAGGGACACCCTTAGGGAGCCCCAGCATTTT.

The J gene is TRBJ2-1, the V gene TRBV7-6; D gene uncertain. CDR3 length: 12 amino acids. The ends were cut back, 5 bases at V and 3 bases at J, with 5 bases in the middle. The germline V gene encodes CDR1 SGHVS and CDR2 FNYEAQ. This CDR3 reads CASSPVYNEQFF. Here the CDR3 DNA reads TGTGCCAGCAGCCCCGTCTACAATGAGCAGTTCTTC.

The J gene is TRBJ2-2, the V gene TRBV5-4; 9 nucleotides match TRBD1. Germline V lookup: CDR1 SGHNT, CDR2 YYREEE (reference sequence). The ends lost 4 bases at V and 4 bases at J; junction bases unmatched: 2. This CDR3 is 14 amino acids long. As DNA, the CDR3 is TGTGCCAGCAGCCCGACAGGGGGCACCGGGGAGCTGTTTTTT. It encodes CASSPTGGTGELFF. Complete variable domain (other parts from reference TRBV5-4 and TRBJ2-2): ETGVTQSPTHLIKTRGQQVTLRCSSQSGHNTVSWYQQALGQGPQFIFQYYREEENGRGNFPPRFSGLQFPNYSSELNVNALELDDSALYLCASSPTGGTGELFFGEGSRLTVL.

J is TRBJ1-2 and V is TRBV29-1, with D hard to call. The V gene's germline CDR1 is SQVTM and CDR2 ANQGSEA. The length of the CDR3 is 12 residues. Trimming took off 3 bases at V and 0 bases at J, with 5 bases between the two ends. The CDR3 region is CSVDSANYGYTF. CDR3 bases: TGCAGCGTTGATTCGGCTAACTATGGCTACACCTTC.

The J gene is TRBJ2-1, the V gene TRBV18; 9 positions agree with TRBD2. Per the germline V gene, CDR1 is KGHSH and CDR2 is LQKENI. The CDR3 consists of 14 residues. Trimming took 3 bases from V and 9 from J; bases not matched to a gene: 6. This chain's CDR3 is CASSPVAGEGEQFF. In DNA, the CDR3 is TGTGCCAGCTCACCCGTAGCGGGAGAGGGTGAGCAGTTCTTC. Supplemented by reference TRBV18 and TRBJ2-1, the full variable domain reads NAGVMQNPRHLVRRRGQEARLRCSPMKGHSHVYWYRQLPEEGLKFMVYLQKENIIDESGMPKERFSAEFPKEGPSILRIQQVVRGDSAAYFCASSPVAGEGEQFFGPGTRLTVL.

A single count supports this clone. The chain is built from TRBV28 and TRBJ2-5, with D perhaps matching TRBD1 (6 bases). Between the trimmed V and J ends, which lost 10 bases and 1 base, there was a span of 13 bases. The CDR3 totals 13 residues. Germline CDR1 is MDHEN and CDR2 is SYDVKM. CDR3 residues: CATRGEPQETQYF. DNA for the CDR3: TGTGCCACCAGGGGAGAACCCCAAGAGACCCAGTACTTC.

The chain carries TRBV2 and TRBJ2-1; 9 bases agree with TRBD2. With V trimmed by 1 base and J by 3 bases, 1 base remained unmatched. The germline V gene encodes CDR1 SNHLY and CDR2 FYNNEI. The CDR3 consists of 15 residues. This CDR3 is CASSEGSGGYNEQFF. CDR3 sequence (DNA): TGTGCCAGCAGTGAAGGTAGCGGGGGCTACAATGAGCAGTTCTTC. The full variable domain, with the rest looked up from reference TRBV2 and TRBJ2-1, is EPEVTQTPSHQVTQMGQEVILRCVPISNHLYFYWYRQILGQKVEFLVSFYNNEISEKSEIFDDQFSVERPDGSNFTLKIRSTKLEDSAMYFCASSEGSGGYNEQFFGPGTRLTVL.

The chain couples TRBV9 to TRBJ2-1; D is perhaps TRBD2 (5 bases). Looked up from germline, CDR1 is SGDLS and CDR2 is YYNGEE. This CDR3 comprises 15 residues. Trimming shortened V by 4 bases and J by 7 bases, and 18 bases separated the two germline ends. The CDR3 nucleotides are TGTGCCAGCAGCCCGACTATAAGGTCGGGGAATGAGCAGTTCTTC. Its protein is CASSPTIRSGNEQFF.